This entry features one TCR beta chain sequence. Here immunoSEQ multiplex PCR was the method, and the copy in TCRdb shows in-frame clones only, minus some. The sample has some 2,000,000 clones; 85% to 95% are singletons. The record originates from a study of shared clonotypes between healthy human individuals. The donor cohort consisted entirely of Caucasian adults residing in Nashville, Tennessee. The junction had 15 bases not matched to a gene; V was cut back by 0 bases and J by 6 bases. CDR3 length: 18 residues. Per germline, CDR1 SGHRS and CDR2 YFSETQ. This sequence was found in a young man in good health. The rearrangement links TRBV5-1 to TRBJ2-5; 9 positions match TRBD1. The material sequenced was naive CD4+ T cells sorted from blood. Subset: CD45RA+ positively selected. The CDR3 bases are TGCGCCAGCAGCTTGGATGGGACAGGGCGAGGTTCGGGTAAGACCCAGTACTTC. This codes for CASSLDGTGRGSGKTQYF.